A single sample is the source of the 23 T cell receptor beta chains below, sequenced in a study of cytomegalovirus exposure and HLA in healthy donors. 60 Vbeta and 13 Jbeta primers were used in PCR. TCRdb keeps only in-frame clones here, not all; method: immunoSEQ multiplex PCR. The repertoire holds 180,000 or so clones, around 80% seen once, with about 1.4% in the top ten. Sequenced sample: PBMCs. The receptor source for this set is a girl aged 10-17 years in good health and CMV-seropositive.

This chain links TRBV4-1 with TRBJ2-2; tentatively, D is TRBD1 (6 bases). The CDR3 is 17 residues long. The V gene lost 6 bases and the J gene lost 0 bases, with 17 bases spanning the gap. CDR1 and CDR2 (germline): MGHRA, YSYEKL. CDR3 DNA sequence: TGCGCCAGCAGTCAAACAGGGACGCCGGCGAACACCGGGGAGCTGTTTTTT. It codes for CASSQTGTPANTGELFF.

The V and J genes are TRBV7-2 and TRBJ2-2, with 9 bases fitting TRBD2. Germline CDR1 is SGHTA and CDR2 is FQGNSA. Germline trimming cut 5 bases from V and 10 bases from J; bases unmatched to any gene: 5. The CDR3 has 13 residues. CDR3 amino acids: CASSPQRGVELFF. DNA for the CDR3: TGTGCCAGCAGCCCGCAGCGGGGGGTGGAGCTGTTTTTT.

The CDR3 DNA sequence: TGTGCCAGCAGCTTGCAGGCCCCAGTCTTACAAGAGACCCAGTACTTC. It codes for CASSLQAPVLQETQYF. This sequence joins TRBV7-2 and TRBJ2-5; D not resolved. Germline V lookup: CDR1 SGHTA, CDR2 FQGNSA. There are 16 residues in the CDR3. Between the trimmed V and J ends, which lost 3 bases and 2 bases, there was a span of 16 bases.

This rearrangement joins TRBV29-1 to TRBJ2-2, with a possible D match to TRBD2 (6 bases). CDR1 is SQVTM and CDR2 is ANQGSEA in the germline V gene. This CDR3 is built from 13 residues. Between the trimmed V and J ends, which lost 4 bases and 3 bases, there was a span of 9 bases. CDR3 sequence reads: CSVGRVDTGELFF. Written as DNA, the CDR3 is TGCAGCGTTGGGAGGGTCGACACCGGGGAGCTGTTTTTT.

CDR3 sequence: CASKPQLVQETQYF. In DNA form, the CDR3 reads TGTGCCAGCAAACCCCAACTAGTCCAAGAGACCCAGTACTTC. J is TRBJ2-5 and V is TRBV6-5; TRBD2 might be the D (5 bases). V lost 7 bases and J lost 1, with 13 bases in between. This CDR3 comprises 14 residues. The V gene's germline CDR1 is MNHEY and CDR2 SVGAGI.

The chain has TRBV7-2 and TRBJ1-2, with TRBD1 identical over 8 bases. Looked up from germline, CDR1 is SGHTA and CDR2 is FQGNSA. The length of the CDR3 is 14 residues. Germline trimming cut 5 bases from V and 4 bases from J; bases unmatched to any gene: 6. The CDR3 DNA reads TGTGCCAGCAGCCTTCGACAGGGGTCCTATGGCTACACCTTC. Residues: CASSLRQGSYGYTF.

This chain connects TRBV7-9 to TRBJ1-1, with unresolved D. The CDR3 has 13 residues. The V end was cut by 5 bases, the J end by 1 base, with 8 bases between. CDR1 is SEHNR, CDR2 FQNEAQ, per germline (reference sequence). The CDR3 protein is CASSPRRNTEAFF. In nucleotides, the CDR3 is TGTGCCAGCAGCCCTCGGAGGAACACTGAAGCTTTCTTT.

This clone was observed a single time. The chain couples TRBV6-5 to TRBJ2-7; the D gene is possibly TRBD1 (6 bases). V lost 1 base to trimming and J lost 10 bases, with 8 bases between them. The CDR3 has 11 residues. Germline CDR1 MNHEY, CDR2 SVGAGI. CDR3 DNA: TGTGCCAGCAGTTACTATGGGGGCCAGTACTTC. Translated: CASSYYGGQYF.

The rearrangement uses TRBV7-6 and TRBJ2-5; TRBD1 matches 9 bases. The germline CDR1 and CDR2 sequences are SGHVS and FNYEAQ. V shed 5 bases, J shed 4 bases, and the junction held 14 bases outside the gene matches. The length of the CDR3 is 17 residues. The CDR3, as DNA: TGTGCCAGCAGCGCCGGGACAGGGTTTTGGGTTTCAGAGACCCAGTACTTC. Translated, it gives CASSAGTGFWVSETQYF.

The chain uses TRBV30 and TRBJ2-1; tentative D call: TRBD1 (5 bases). The germline V gene encodes CDR1 GTSNPN and CDR2 SVGIG (reference sequence). Trimming took off 1 base at V and 4 bases at J, with 8 bases between the two ends. The CDR3 consists of 13 residues. CDR3 sequence (DNA): TGTGCCTGGAGTGGGGGCCGGTACAATGAGCAGTTCTTC. Its protein is CAWSGGRYNEQFF.

To note about this clone: This same CDR3 is encoded by further DNA sequences in the sample. The rearrangement uses TRBV11-3 and TRBJ2-3; D uncertain. The CDR3 spans 14 residues. V was shortened by 0 bases and J by 0 bases, with 4 bases between the two germline ends. CDR1 is SGHNT and CDR2 is YENEEA in the germline V gene. The CDR3 DNA reads as TGTGCCAGCAGCTTAGACAGAAGCACAGATACGCAGTATTTT. Translated: CASSLDRSTDTQYF.

This chain connects TRBV27 to TRBJ2-7; 9 nucleotides match TRBD1. CDR1 and CDR2 from the germline V gene are MNHEY and SMNVEV (reference sequence). V dropped 5 bases and J dropped 6; count of bases not matched to a gene: 5. This CDR3 is built from 13 residues. CDR3 nucleotide sequence: TGTGCCAGCAGTCCCGGGACAGGGATCGAGCAGTACTTC. Its protein product is CASSPGTGIEQYF.

This chain joins TRBV5-4 and TRBJ2-1; 11 nucleotides agree with TRBD2. The junction had 5 bases not matched to a gene; V was cut back by 4 bases and J by 14 bases. Germline V CDR1 and CDR2: SGHNT, YYREEE (reference sequence). There are 12 residues in the CDR3. CDR3 sequence (DNA): TGTGCCAGCAGCGGACCGGGACTAGCGGAGTTCTTC. This gives the protein CASSGPGLAEFF. Supplemented by reference TRBV5-4 and TRBJ2-1, the full variable domain reads ETGVTQSPTHLIKTRGQQVTLRCSSQSGHNTVSWYQQALGQGPQFIFQYYREEENGRGNFPPRFSGLQFPNYSSELNVNALELDDSALYLCASSGPGLAEFFGPGTRLTVL.

This chain links TRBV4-1 with TRBJ1-4, with 7 bases lining up with TRBD1. J was trimmed by 8 bases and V by 5 bases; bases with no gene match: 11. This CDR3 spans 15 amino acids. CDR1 MGHRA and CDR2 YSYEKL come from the germline V gene. As DNA, the CDR3 is TGCGCCAGCAGCTCTGGCCAGGGGGGAGTGGAAAAACTGTTTTTT. Its protein is CASSSGQGGVEKLFF.

The chain has TRBV10-3 and TRBJ1-2; D is possibly TRBD1 (6 bases). The CDR3 loop spans 14 amino acids. The germline V and J ends were trimmed by 9 bases and 2 bases, with 16 bases remaining between them. The germline gives CDR1 ENHRY, CDR2 SYGVKD. As DNA, the CDR3 is TGTGCCATGGGGGCAAGTACGGGGAACTATGGCTACACCTTC. Translation gives CAMGASTGNYGYTF.

This sequence joins TRBV6-5 and TRBJ1-4; no reliable D call. This CDR3 spans 13 amino acids. Looked up from germline, CDR1 is MNHEY and CDR2 is SVGAGI. V lost 0 bases, J lost 5 bases, and 4 bases lay in between. CDR3 DNA: TGTGCCAGCAGTTACTCCGGGAATGAAAAACTGTTTTTT. Its translation is CASSYSGNEKLFF.

The rearrangement links TRBV7-9 to TRBJ2-6; D remains ambiguous. Germline CDR1 reads SEHNR; CDR2 reads FQNEAQ (reference sequence). The CDR3 totals 15 residues. With 5 bases removed from V and 3 bases from J, the gap between germline ends came to 11 bases. The CDR3 DNA reads TGTGCCAGCAGCGCCCCAGTAAGTGGGGCCAACGTCCTGACTTTC. Amino acid sequence: CASSAPVSGANVLTF.

This chain uses TRBV7-2 with TRBJ2-1, with a weak D call TRBD2 (6 bases). The CDR3 is 18 residues long. Trimming stripped 2 bases from V and 0 bases from J, with 17 bases between. Germline CDR1 is SGHTA and CDR2 is FQGNSA. CDR3 residues: CASSLKGLAYYSYNEQFF. The CDR3 DNA reads as TGTGCCAGCAGCTTAAAGGGTCTAGCGTACTACTCCTACAATGAGCAGTTCTTC.

The chain has TRBV5-4 and TRBJ2-5; D perhaps matches TRBD1 (6 bases). V lost 3 bases and J lost 1, with 16 bases in between. Germline values: CDR1 SGHNT, CDR2 YYREEE (reference sequence). The CDR3 totals 16 residues. Here the CDR3 reads CASSSYRDTFQETQYF. The CDR3 bases are TGTGCCAGCAGCTCATACCGGGACACCTTCCAAGAGACCCAGTACTTC.

The rearrangement uses TRBV5-1 and TRBJ2-5, with 7 bases identical to TRBD2. CDR3 length: 17 amino acids. Germline lookup yields CDR1 SGHRS and CDR2 YFSETQ. V lost 0 bases and J lost 11; bases outside the gene matches: 19. The CDR3 loop reads CASSLVDRLALWRHQYF. The CDR3 DNA is TGCGCCAGCAGCTTGGTAGATAGACTAGCCCTGTGGAGACATCAGTACTTC.

The chain uses TRBV7-6 and TRBJ2-1, with 15 bases aligning to TRBD2. V trimming: 0 bases; J trimming: 9 bases; junction bases outside the gene matches: 3. The CDR3 has 16 residues. The germline V gene encodes CDR1 SGHVS and CDR2 FNYEAQ. CDR3 nucleotides: TGTGCCAGCAGCTTAGCCCGGACTAGCGGGAGGGCTGAGCAGTTCTTC. Translated, it gives CASSLARTSGRAEQFF.

The J gene is TRBJ2-7, the V gene TRBV7-8; tentatively, D is TRBD2 (6 bases). The V gene's germline CDR1 is SGHVS and CDR2 FQNEAQ. CDR3 length: 13 amino acids. The germline V and J ends were trimmed by 5 bases and 4 bases, with 12 bases remaining between them. CDR3 region: CASSTPGLYEQYF. The CDR3 bases are TGTGCCAGCAGCACCCCGGGACTGTACGAGCAGTACTTC. The full variable domain, completed using reference TRBV7-8 and TRBJ2-7, is GAGVSQSPRYKVAKRGQDVALRCDPISGHVSLFWYQQALGQGPEFLTYFQNEAQLDKSGLPSDRFFAERPEGSVSTLKIQRTQQEDSAVYLCASSTPGLYEQYFGPGTRLTVT.

The V and J genes are TRBV5-6 and TRBJ2-1; 8 bases match TRBD2. Germline CDR1 and CDR2: SGHDT and YYEEEE. Trimming removed 2 bases from V and 5 bases from J; junction bases left unmatched: 12. This CDR3 is 17 amino acids long. The CDR3 sequence is CASSFGVAGSLNNEQFF. The CDR3 DNA follows: TGTGCCAGCAGCTTCGGGGTAGCGGGGTCTCTTAACAATGAGCAGTTCTTC.